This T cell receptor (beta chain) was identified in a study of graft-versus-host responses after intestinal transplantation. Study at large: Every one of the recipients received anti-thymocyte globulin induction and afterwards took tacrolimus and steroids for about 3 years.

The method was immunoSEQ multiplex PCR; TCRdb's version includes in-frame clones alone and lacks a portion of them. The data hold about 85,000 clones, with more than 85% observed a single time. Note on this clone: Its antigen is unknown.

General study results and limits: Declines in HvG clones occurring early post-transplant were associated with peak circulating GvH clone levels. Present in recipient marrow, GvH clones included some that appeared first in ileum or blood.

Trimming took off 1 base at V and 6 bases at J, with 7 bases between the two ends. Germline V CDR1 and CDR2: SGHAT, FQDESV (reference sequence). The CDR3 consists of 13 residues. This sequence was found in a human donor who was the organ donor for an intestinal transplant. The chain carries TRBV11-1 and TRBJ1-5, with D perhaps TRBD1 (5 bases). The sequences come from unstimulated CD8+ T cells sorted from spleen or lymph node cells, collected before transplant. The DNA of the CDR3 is TGTGCCAGCAGCTTAGAGGACACTCAGCCCCAGCATTTT. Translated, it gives CASSLEDTQPQHF.